The T cell receptor beta chain described here comes from a study of blood T cell repertoires in COVID-19. CDR1 is SGHRS and CDR2 is YFSETQ in the germline V gene. V was trimmed by 3 bases and J by 6 bases, leaving 15 bases between them. The CDR3 is 14 amino acids. This table comes from immunoSEQ multiplex PCR, and its TCRdb copy is limited to in-frame clones, with some not included. This sample has some 17,000 clones, with 75% to 90% found just once. The material sequenced was peripheral blood. The TCR comes from a man aged 50 or older with active COVID-19. This chain links TRBV5-1 with TRBJ1-2; D may be TRBD1 (5 bases). In DNA form, the CDR3 reads TGCGCCAGCAGCTCAGGGATCCCAAAAGATGGCTACACCTTC. Protein sequence: CASSSGIPKDGYTF.